The clone carrying this T cell receptor (beta chain) has only a few counts. Its antigen is not known. This sample is part of a study of cytomegalovirus exposure and HLA in healthy donors. V lost 0 bases to trimming and J lost 8 bases, with 10 bases between them. This CDR3 comprises 13 residues. Germline-derived CDR1 and CDR2 are SNHLY and FYNNEI. Whole-study results and caveats: CMV serostatus was the sole immune exposure data available. Earlier analysis looked at TCR beta V segments, and most were productive about 87% or about 30% of the time. Per a later analysis, roughly 17,000 TCR beta sequences showed association with HLA alleles at 0.05 false discovery rate.

It was healthy bone marrow donors who served as donors. Primers included in the PCR were 60 Vbeta and 13 Jbeta primers. TCRdb's table, derived via immunoSEQ multiplex PCR, lists solely in-frame clones and lacks some. The sample has tens of thousands of clones; 55% to 80% are singletons. This rearrangement joins TRBV2 to TRBJ1-1, with D possibly matching TRBD1 (5 bases). The TCR sequence derives from a middle-aged man in good health and CMV-seropositive. The specimen sequenced was PBMCs. CDR3 in amino acids: CASSEAGQIEAFF. CDR3 bases: TGTGCCAGCAGTGAAGCTGGACAAATAGAAGCTTTCTTT.